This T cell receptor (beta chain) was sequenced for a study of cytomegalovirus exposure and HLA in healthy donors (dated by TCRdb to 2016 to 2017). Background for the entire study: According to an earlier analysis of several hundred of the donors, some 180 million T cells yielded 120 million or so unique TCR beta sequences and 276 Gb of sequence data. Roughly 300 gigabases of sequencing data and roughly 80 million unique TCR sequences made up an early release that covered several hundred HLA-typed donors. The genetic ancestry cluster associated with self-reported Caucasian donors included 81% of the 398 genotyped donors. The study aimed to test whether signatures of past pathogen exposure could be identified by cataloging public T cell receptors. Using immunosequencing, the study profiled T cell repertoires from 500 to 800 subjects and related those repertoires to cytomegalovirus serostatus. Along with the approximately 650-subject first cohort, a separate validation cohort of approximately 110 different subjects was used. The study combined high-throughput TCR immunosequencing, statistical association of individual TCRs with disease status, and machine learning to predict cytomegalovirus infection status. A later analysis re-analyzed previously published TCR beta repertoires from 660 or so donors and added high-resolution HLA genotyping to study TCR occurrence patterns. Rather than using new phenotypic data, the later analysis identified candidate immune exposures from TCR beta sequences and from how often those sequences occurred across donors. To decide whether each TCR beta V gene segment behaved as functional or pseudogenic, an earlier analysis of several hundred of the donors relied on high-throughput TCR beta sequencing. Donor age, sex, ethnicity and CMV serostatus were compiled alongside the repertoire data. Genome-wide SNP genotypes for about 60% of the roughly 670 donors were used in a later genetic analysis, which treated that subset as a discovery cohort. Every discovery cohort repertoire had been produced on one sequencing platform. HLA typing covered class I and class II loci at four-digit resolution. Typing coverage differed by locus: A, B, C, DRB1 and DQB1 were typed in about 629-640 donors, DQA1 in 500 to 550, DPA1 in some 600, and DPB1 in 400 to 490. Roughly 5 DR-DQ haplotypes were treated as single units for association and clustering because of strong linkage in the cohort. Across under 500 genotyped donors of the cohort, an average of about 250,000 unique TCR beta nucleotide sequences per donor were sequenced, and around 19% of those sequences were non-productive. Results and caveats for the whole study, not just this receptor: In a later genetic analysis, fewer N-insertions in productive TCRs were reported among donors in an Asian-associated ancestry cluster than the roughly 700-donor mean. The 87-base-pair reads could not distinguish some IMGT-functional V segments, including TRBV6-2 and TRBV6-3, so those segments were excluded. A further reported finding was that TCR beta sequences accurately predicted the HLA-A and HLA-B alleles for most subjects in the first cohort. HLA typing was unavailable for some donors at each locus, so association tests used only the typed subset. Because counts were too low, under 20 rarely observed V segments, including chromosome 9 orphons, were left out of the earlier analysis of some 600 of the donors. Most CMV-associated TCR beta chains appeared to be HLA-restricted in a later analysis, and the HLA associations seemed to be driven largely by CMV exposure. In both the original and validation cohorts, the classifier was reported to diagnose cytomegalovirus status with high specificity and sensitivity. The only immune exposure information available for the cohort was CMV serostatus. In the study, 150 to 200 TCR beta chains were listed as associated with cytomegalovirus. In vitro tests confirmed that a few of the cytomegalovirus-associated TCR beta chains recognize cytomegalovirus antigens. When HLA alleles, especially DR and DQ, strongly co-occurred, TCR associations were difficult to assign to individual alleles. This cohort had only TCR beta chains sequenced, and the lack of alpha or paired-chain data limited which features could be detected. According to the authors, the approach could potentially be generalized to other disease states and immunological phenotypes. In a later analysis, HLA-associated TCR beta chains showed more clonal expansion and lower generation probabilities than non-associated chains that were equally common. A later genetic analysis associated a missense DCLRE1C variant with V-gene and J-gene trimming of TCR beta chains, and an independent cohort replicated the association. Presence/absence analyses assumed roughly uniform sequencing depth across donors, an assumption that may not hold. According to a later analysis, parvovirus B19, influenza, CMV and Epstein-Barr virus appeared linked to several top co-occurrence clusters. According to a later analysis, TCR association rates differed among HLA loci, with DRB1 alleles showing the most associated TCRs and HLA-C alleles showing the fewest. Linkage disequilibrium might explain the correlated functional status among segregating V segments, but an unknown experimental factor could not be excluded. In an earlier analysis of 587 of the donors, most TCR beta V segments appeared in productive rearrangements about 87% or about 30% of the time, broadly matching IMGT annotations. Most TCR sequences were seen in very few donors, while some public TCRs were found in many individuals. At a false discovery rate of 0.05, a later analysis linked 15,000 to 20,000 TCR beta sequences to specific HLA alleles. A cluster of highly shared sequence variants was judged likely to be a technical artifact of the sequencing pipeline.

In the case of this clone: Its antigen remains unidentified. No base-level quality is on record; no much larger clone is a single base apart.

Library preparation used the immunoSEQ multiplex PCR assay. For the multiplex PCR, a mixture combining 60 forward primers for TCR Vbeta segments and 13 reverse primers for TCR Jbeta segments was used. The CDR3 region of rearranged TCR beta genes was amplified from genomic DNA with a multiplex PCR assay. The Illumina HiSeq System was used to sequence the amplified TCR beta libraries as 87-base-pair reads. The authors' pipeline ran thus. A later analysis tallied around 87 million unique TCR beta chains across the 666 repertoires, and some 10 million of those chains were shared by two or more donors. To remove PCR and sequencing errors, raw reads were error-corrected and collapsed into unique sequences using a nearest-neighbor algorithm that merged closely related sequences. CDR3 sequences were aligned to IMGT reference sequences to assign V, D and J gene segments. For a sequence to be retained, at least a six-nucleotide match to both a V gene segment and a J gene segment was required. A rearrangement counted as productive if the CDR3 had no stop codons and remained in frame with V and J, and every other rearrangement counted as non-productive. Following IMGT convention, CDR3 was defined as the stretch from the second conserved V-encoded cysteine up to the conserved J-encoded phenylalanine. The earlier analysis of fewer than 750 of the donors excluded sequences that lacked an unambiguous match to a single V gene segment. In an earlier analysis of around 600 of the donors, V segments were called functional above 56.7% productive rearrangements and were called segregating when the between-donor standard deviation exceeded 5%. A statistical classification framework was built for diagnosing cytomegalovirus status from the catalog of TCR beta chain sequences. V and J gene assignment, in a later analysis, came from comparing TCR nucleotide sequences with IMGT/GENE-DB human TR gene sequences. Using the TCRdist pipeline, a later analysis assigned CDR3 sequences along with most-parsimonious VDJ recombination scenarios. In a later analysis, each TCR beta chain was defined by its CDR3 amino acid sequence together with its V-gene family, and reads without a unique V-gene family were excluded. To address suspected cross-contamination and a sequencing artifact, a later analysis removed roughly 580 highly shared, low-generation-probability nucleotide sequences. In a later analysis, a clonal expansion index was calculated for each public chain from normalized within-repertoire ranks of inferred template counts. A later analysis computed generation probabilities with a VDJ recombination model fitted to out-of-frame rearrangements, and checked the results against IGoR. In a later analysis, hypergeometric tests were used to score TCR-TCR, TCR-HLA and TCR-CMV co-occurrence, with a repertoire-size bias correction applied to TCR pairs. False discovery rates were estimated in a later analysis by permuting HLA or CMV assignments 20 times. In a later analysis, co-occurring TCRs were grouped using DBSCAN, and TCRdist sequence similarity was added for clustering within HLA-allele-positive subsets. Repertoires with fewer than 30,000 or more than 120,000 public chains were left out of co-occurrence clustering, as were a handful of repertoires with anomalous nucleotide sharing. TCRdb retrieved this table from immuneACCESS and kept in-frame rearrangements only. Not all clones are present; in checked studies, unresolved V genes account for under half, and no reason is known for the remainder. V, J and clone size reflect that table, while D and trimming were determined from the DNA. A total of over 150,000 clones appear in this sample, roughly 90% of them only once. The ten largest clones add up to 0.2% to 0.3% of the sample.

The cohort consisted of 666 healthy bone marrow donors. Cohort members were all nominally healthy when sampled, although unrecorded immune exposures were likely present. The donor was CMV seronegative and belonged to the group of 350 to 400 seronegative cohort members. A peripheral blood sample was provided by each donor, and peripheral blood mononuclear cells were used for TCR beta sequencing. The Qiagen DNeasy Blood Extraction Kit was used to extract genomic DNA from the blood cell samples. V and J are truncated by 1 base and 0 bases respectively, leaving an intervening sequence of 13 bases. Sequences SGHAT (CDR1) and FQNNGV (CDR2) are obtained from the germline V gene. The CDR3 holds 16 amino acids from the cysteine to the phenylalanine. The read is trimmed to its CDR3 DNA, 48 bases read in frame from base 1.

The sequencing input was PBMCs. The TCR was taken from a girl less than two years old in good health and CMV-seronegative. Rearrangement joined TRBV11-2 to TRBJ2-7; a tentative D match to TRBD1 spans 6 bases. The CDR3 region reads CASSLGYRVPSYEQYF. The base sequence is TGTGCCAGCAGCTTAGGATACAGGGTGCCCTCCTACGAGCAGTACTTC.